The 23 T cell receptor beta chains reported below all come from one sample, sequenced in a study of graft-versus-host responses after intestinal transplantation. TCRdb's table, derived via immunoSEQ multiplex PCR, lists solely in-frame clones and lacks some. The table includes about 98,000 clones, roughly four fifths detected once. No antigen is known for these receptors. Here the sequenced sample was unstimulated CD8+ T cells sorted from spleen or lymph node cells, taken before intestinal transplant. These TCRs come from a human donor who received an intestinal transplant.

The chain employs TRBV7-3 and TRBJ2-1; 8 positions match TRBD2. After removal of 4 bases from V and 8 bases from J, the junction contained 4 bases not matched to a gene. This CDR3 comprises 13 residues. Germline V gene data show CDR1 as SGHTA and CDR2 as FQGTGA. CDR3 coding DNA: TGTGCCAGCAGCTCCCTAGCGGGCGATGAGCAGTTCTTC. Amino acids: CASSSLAGDEQFF.

The rearrangement joins TRBV5-1 to TRBJ2-3, with 7 bases identical to TRBD1. With V trimmed by 4 bases and J by 4 bases, 6 bases remained unmatched. The CDR3 runs to 14 residues. Looked up from germline, CDR1 is SGHRS and CDR2 is YFSETQ. The CDR3 sequence is CASSLGQASDTQYF. CDR3 DNA sequence: TGCGCCAGCAGCCTAGGACAGGCCTCAGATACGCAGTATTTT.

The chain recombines TRBV5-5 with TRBJ2-5, with D possibly TRBD2 on 5 matching bases. Germline lookup yields CDR1 SGHKS and CDR2 YYEKEE (reference sequence). Trimming removed 5 bases at V and 6 bases at J, with 8 bases between. CDR3 size: 11 residues. The CDR3 nucleotides read TGTGCCAGCAGAGCGGCGAAGACCCAGTACTTC. It encodes CASRAAKTQYF.

J is TRBJ2-1 and V is TRBV6-5; 11 bases align to TRBD2. CDR1 and CDR2 from the germline V gene are MNHEY and SVGAGI. V gave up 0 bases and J gave up 10 bases; unmatched junction bases: 2. This CDR3 comprises 14 residues. The CDR3 coding sequence is TGTGCCAGCAGTTACTCGCTAGCGGGAGGCGAGCAGTTCTTC. Protein product: CASSYSLAGGEQFF.

The V and J genes are TRBV28 and TRBJ2-3, with 15 bases matching TRBD2. With V trimmed by 6 bases and J by 4 bases, 8 bases remained unmatched. CDR3 length equals 17 residues. The germline V gene encodes CDR1 MDHEN and CDR2 SYDVKM. CDR3: CASSPPGLAGGPDTQYF. The CDR3 DNA reads as TGTGCCAGCAGCCCCCCGGGACTAGCGGGAGGTCCAGATACGCAGTATTTT.

The chain recombines TRBV5-4 with TRBJ2-7; 8 positions match TRBD2. The V segment lost 2 bases and the J segment 6 bases; nucleotides outside the gene matches: 1. Germline CDR1 reads SGHNT; CDR2 reads YYREEE (reference sequence). CDR3 size: 12 residues. CDR3 DNA sequence: TGTGCCAGCAGCTTTGGACTAGCCGAGCAGTACTTC. The encoded protein is CASSFGLAEQYF. Using reference TRBV5-4 and TRBJ2-7 for the parts outside the CDR3, the full variable domain is ETGVTQSPTHLIKTRGQQVTLRCSSQSGHNTVSWYQQALGQGPQFIFQYYREEENGRGNFPPRFSGLQFPNYSSELNVNALELDDSALYLCASSFGLAEQYFGPGTRLTVT.

This clone appeared a single time. The chain combines TRBV29-1 with TRBJ2-5, with D perhaps matching TRBD2 (7 bases). Germline V gene lookup returns CDR1 SQVTM and CDR2 ANQGSEA. The CDR3 is 14 residues long. The V gene lost 7 bases and the J gene lost 5 bases, with 20 bases spanning the gap. The CDR3 coding sequence is TGCAGCGGCCCGGGCCCGGGGGGCCAGGAGACCCAGTACTTC. It encodes CSGPGPGGQETQYF.

The chain combines TRBV5-1 with TRBJ1-4; D remains ambiguous. CDR1 is SGHRS, CDR2 YFSETQ, per germline. The CDR3 runs to 13 residues. The V and J ends lost 0 bases and 5 bases respectively, with 5 bases between them. This CDR3 is CASSLDLNEKLFF. CDR3 bases: TGCGCCAGCAGCTTGGACTTGAATGAAAAACTGTTTTTT. The full variable domain, completed using reference TRBV5-1 and TRBJ1-4, is KAGVTQTPRYLIKTRGQQVTLSCSPISGHRSVSWYQQTPGQGLQFLFEYFSETQRNKGNFPGRFSGRQFSNSRSEMNVSTLELGDSALYLCASSLDLNEKLFFGSGTQLSVL.

The CDR3 region has the DNA TGTGCCAGTACGGCTGGGGCCAACGTCCTGACTTTC. Protein product: CASTAGANVLTF. V gene TRBV19 combines with J gene TRBJ2-6; D not certain. Germline values: CDR1 LNHDA, CDR2 SQIVND (reference sequence). This CDR3 comprises 12 residues. Trimming took 7 bases from V and 2 from J, leaving 3 bases between them.

The CDR3 here is CAWSVLSVRTTEAFF. CDR3 nucleotide sequence: TGTGCCTGGAGTGTACTGTCAGTAAGAACCACTGAAGCTTTCTTT. This sequence joins TRBV30 and TRBJ1-1; unclear D gene. CDR3 length equals 15 residues. The germline V and J ends were trimmed by 0 bases and 4 bases, with 15 bases remaining between them. Germline assignment: CDR1 GTSNPN and CDR2 SVGIG (reference sequence).

Here the CDR3 DNA reads TGTGCCAGTAGTATAGAGGGCGGGAACACTGAAGCTTTCTTT. It translates to CASSIEGGNTEAFF. This chain links TRBV19 with TRBJ1-1; D is uncertain. In germline, CDR1 is LNHDA, CDR2 SQIVND (reference sequence). The CDR3 runs 14 residues. Trimming shortened V by 0 bases and J by 1 base, and 6 bases separated the two germline ends.

The chain combines TRBV28 with TRBJ2-1; 7 bases are a match to TRBD2. Per germline, CDR1 MDHEN and CDR2 SYDVKM. V dropped 8 bases and J dropped 4; count of bases not matched to a gene: 5. This CDR3 has 13 amino acids. CDR3 residues: CASGLAEYNEQFF. The CDR3 nucleotides read TGTGCCAGCGGGCTAGCGGAGTACAATGAGCAGTTCTTC. Looking up the rest from reference TRBV28 and TRBJ2-1 gives the full variable domain: DVKVTQSSRYLVKRTGEKVFLECVQDMDHENMFWYRQDPGLGLRLIYFSYDVKMKEKGDIPEGYSVSREKKERFSLILESASTNQTSMYLCASGLAEYNEQFFGPGTRLTVL.

The chain recombines TRBV9 with TRBJ2-1, with D hard to call. V was pared by 3 bases and J by 0 bases, with 4 bases between. This CDR3 spans 13 amino acids. Germline CDR1 reads SGDLS; CDR2 reads YYNGEE. CDR3 in DNA: TGTGCCAGCAGCGGACACTCCTACAATGAGCAGTTCTTC. Its translation: CASSGHSYNEQFF.

The J gene is TRBJ1-2, the V gene TRBV7-4; D ambiguous. Germline CDR1 and CDR2: SGHVT and SQSDAQ. This CDR3 comprises 15 residues. Trimming shortened V by 2 bases and J by 5 bases, and 15 bases separated the two germline ends. CDR3: CASSLLLRPLYGYTF. The CDR3 DNA reads as TGTGCCAGCAGCTTATTGCTAAGGCCCCTTTATGGCTACACCTTC.

This clone was recorded many times. Other DNA sequences from this sample encode an identical CDR3 as well. This CDR3 is CASSEGGGAGETQYF. The DNA for the CDR3 is TGTGCCAGCAGTGAGGGCGGGGGGGCCGGGGAGACCCAGTACTTC. This chain uses TRBV2 with TRBJ2-5; 9 bases map to TRBD2. This CDR3 contains 15 residues. Germline V gene lookup returns CDR1 SNHLY and CDR2 FYNNEI. The V and J ends lost 3 bases and 5 bases, in that order; junction bases with no gene match: 7.

This rearrangement joins TRBV6-5 to TRBJ2-7; D is perhaps TRBD1 or TRBD2 (5 bases each). Per the germline V gene, CDR1 is MNHEY and CDR2 is SVGAGI. V was shortened by 5 bases and J by 5 bases, with 16 bases between the two germline ends. The CDR3 is 14 residues long. CDR3 bases: TGTGCCAGCAGTACCGGGACGGATGACCACGAGCAGTACTTC. This sequence encodes CASSTGTDDHEQYF.

V usage is TRBV11-2 and J usage is TRBJ2-7, with 8 bases that match TRBD2. CDR3 length: 16 amino acids. Germline CDR1 and CDR2: SGHAT and FQNNGV. V was clipped by 4 bases and J by 3 bases; unmatched bases: 11. The CDR3 DNA sequence: TGTGCCAGCAGCTACAGGGACGGGAGGGCTCTCTACGAGCAGTACTTC. Encoded protein: CASSYRDGRALYEQYF.

The rearrangement uses TRBV5-5 and TRBJ2-1; D remains ambiguous. CDR3 size: 15 residues. Germline V gives CDR1 SGHKS, CDR2 YYEKEE (reference sequence). V was trimmed by 6 bases and J by 6 bases, leaving 19 bases between them. CDR3 protein: CASNLDQALPNEQFF. CDR3 sequence (DNA): TGTGCCAGCAATCTCGACCAGGCTTTGCCCAATGAGCAGTTCTTC.

The rearrangement joins TRBV7-6 to TRBJ2-7; D is unclear. Trimming took off 1 base at V and 2 bases at J, with 9 bases between the two ends. The length of the CDR3 is 14 residues. Germline V lookup: CDR1 SGHVS, CDR2 FNYEAQ. CDR3 bases: TGTGCCAGCAGCTTAGTAGGCAGCCCCTACGAGCAGTACTTC. Its protein is CASSLVGSPYEQYF.

This clone showed up just once. This sequence joins TRBV6-5 and TRBJ2-2; possibly TRBD2 for D (5 bases). Germline loops: CDR1 MNHEY, CDR2 SVGAGI. V lost 2 bases and J lost 7, with 11 bases in between. CDR3 length: 14 residues. The CDR3 DNA reads TGTGCCAGCAGTTACAAGCTAGCAGGCGGGGAGCTGTTTTTT. Translated, it gives CASSYKLAGGELFF.

The chain employs TRBV7-3 and TRBJ1-2, with D possibly being TRBD1 (5 bases). The CDR3 is made up of 14 amino acids. V lost 5 bases, J lost 8 bases, and 18 bases lay in between. The germline gives CDR1 SGHTA, CDR2 FQGTGA. The CDR3 nucleotides are TGTGCCAGCAGCGGGCGAGGGAGGGGCAACGGCTACACCTTC. Its translation: CASSGRGRGNGYTF.

Only a few counts were recorded for this clone. The J gene is TRBJ2-5, the V gene TRBV2, with TRBD2 identical over 9 bases. Germline V gene data show CDR1 as SNHLY and CDR2 as FYNNEI. With 3 bases clipped from V and 1 base from J, the junction kept 3 bases outside the gene matches. The CDR3 has 15 residues. For the CDR3, the DNA is TGTGCCAGCAGTGACGGCGGGGGGGCCCAAGAGACCCAGTACTTC. Translating gives CASSDGGGAQETQYF. The full variable domain, in which reference TRBV2 and TRBJ2-5 provide the parts outside the CDR3, is EPEVTQTPSHQVTQMGQEVILRCVPISNHLYFYWYRQILGQKVEFLVSFYNNEISEKSEIFDDQFSVERPDGSNFTLKIRSTKLEDSAMYFCASSDGGGAQETQYFGPGTRLLVL.

The chain has TRBV6-1 and TRBJ2-5; maybe TRBD1 (5 bases). The J call is doubtful: the DNA matches TRBJ2-7 better. Germline-derived CDR1 and CDR2 are MNHNS and SASEGT. The CDR3 has 14 residues. The CDR3 sequence: CASSEQGFTYEQYF. CDR3 bases: TGTGCCAGCAGTGAACAGGGCTTCACCTACGAGCAGTACTTC.